This T cell receptor (beta chain) was sequenced for a study of tumor-infiltrating lymphocytes in primary liver carcinoma. Whole-study findings and limits: Tumor-adjacent and tumor-blood pairs shared a smaller degree of overlap than tumor region pairs.

The authors took blood RNA from unsorted whole blood and also extracted germline DNA. What was collected before surgery was 3.5 to 4.5 milliliters of peripheral blood. The researchers produced TCR beta cDNA from roughly 500 ng total RNA with a constant-region primer. Library construction for TCR beta comprised three nested multiplex PCR rounds performed with slightly modified ARM-PCR. Investigators reported that the first two PCR rounds, at 10 cycles each, used TRBV1-TRBV30 forward primers with a C-beta reverse primer. TCRdb used MiXCR to reprocess the multiplex PCR reads, holding one entry per CDR3 protein. Here the sample spans around 170,000 distinct CDR3 sequences, 60% being singletons. CDR1 SNHLY and CDR2 FYNNEI come from the germline V gene. The CDR3 is 15 residues long. Points on this clonotype: As yet, its antigen is unknown. The junction and the germline gene differ at one end; a read error may be behind it.

This clonotype was obtained from a man between 40 and 49 years old with primary liver carcinoma and hepatitis B virus infection. The chain carries TRBV2 and TRBJ2-3; a weak D match, TRBD2 (7 bases). The sequencing input was peripheral blood. The CDR3 sequence is CASRGGVKFPDMQYF. CDR3 sequence (DNA): TGTGCCAGCAGAGGGGGGGTTAAGTTCCCAGATATGCAGTATTTT. Variable domain in full (rest from reference TRBV2 and TRBJ2-3): EPEVTQTPSHQVTQMGQEVILRCVPISNHLYFYWYRQILGQKVEFLVSFYNNEISEKSEIFDDQFSVERPDGSNFTLKIRSTKLEDSAMYFCASRGGVKFPDMQYFGPGTRLTVL.